The clone carrying this TCR beta chain was counted at least ten times. What it binds is unknown. In TCRdb, the 5' RACE reads were re-called with MiXCR into one record per CDR3 protein. The sample contains roughly 16,000 distinct CDR3 sequences, approximately 14% of which appear only once. This sample is drawn from a study of neurological immune-mediated disorders. Points from the study as a whole: Healthy controls had more TCR clonal expansion than multiple sclerosis, which showed the least, whereas HTLV-1-associated myelopathy showed the most.

This CDR3 is built from 20 residues. Losses at the gene ends were 4 bases for V and 2 bases for J; bases not matched to a gene: 19. Germline V CDR1 and CDR2: SGHTA, FQGNSA. Source material: PBMCs. This TCR came from a man aged 55 to 70 with HTLV-1-associated myelopathy (HAM/TSP). The chain uses TRBV7-2 and TRBJ2-3, with 9 bases matching TRBD1. CDR3 loop: CASSSNPWGTGFGATDTQYF. CDR3 nucleotide sequence: TGTGCCAGCAGCTCGAACCCTTGGGGGACAGGGTTCGGGGCCACAGATACGCAGTATTTT.